This T cell receptor beta chain derives from a study of identical twins. The CDR3 is made up of 13 amino acids. Germline CDR1 and CDR2: SGHRS and YFSETQ. Trimming cost V 4 bases and J 7 bases, with 14 bases left between them. Carrying unique molecular identifiers, the cDNA also gained a universal primer site through template switching. TCRdb analysed the 5' RACE reads with MiXCR anew, one entry per CDR3 protein. The profile shows approximately 670,000 distinct CDR3 sequences, roughly 6.2% of them singletons. Study-wide results and limits: With abundant cord blood beta clonotypes, insertions were fewer; memory repertoires showed no such pattern.

This clonotype was counted many times. Its antigen is currently unknown. The sequence was obtained from a man between 18 and 35 years old in good health. The chain links TRBV5-1 to TRBJ1-1; D perhaps matches TRBD1 (6 bases). Sequenced: naive T cells sorted from blood. CDR3 sequence: CASSLDSHGEAFF. The CDR3 DNA reads as TGCGCCAGCAGCCTGGACAGTCACGGTGAAGCTTTCTTT.